This TCR beta chain appears in the sequencing data of a study of blood T cells in healthy people across ages. This clonotype was recorded a few times. Together with a sample-barcoded 5' primer, a J-beta primer mix was included in a second PCR lasting roughly 6 to 12 cycles. Each CDR3 protein gets one entry after TCRdb re-called the 5' RACE reads with MiXCR. The repertoire holds 780,000 or so distinct CDR3 sequences, roughly 50% seen once, with about 38% in the top ten. The germline CDR1 and CDR2 sequences are SGHDT and YYEEEE. CDR3 length equals 14 residues. The chain carries TRBV5-6 and TRBJ2-4, with D tentatively TRBD1 (6 bases). The DNA matches TRBJ2-5 better at its end, which makes the J call doubtful. The receptor was derived from an older man in good health. The sample comprised blood. CDR3 loop: CASSLMGQQETQYF. CDR3 DNA: TGTGCCAGCAGCCTCATGGGACAACAAGAGACCCAGTACTTC.